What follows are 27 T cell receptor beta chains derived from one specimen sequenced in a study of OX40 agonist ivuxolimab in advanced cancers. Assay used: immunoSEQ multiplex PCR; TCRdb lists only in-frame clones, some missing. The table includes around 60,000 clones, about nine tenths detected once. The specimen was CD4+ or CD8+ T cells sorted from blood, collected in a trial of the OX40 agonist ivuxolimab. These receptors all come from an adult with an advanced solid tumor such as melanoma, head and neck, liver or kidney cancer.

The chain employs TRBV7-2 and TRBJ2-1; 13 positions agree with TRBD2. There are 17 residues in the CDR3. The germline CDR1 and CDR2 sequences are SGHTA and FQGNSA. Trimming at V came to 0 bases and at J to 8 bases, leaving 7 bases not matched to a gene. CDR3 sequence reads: CASSLAGLAGPIDEQFF. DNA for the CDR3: TGTGCCAGCAGCTTAGCGGGACTAGCGGGACCCATTGATGAGCAGTTCTTC.

The CDR3 protein is CASSYYLAGDYYEQYF. CDR3 bases: TGTGCCAGCAGTTATTATCTAGCGGGAGATTACTACGAGCAGTACTTC. The chain joins TRBV6-6 to TRBJ2-7, with TRBD2 identical over 10 bases. The CDR3 totals 16 residues. V was clipped by 3 bases and J by 3 bases; unmatched bases: 8. Germline values: CDR1 MNHNY, CDR2 SVGAGI (reference sequence).

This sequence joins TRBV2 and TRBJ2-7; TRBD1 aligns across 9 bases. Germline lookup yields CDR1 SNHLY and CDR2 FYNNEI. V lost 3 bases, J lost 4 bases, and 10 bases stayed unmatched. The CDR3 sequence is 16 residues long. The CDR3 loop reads CASSELRTGDSYEQYF. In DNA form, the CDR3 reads TGTGCCAGCAGTGAGTTGAGGACAGGGGATTCTTACGAGCAGTACTTC. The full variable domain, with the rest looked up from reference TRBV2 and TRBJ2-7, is EPEVTQTPSHQVTQMGQEVILRCVPISNHLYFYWYRQILGQKVEFLVSFYNNEISEKSEIFDDQFSVERPDGSNFTLKIRSTKLEDSAMYFCASSELRTGDSYEQYFGPGTRLTVT.

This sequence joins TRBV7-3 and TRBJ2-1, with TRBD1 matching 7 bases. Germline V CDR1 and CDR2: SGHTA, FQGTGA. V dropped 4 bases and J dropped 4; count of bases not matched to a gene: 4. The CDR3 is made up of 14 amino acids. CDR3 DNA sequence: TGTGCCAGCAGCTCGACAGGGTTTTACAATGAGCAGTTCTTC. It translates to CASSSTGFYNEQFF. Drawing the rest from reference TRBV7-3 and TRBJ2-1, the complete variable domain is GAGVSQTPSNKVTEKGKYVELRCDPISGHTALYWYRQSLGQGPEFLIYFQGTGAADDSGLPNDRFFAVRPEGSVSTLKIQRTERGDSAVYLCASSSTGFYNEQFFGPGTRLTVL.

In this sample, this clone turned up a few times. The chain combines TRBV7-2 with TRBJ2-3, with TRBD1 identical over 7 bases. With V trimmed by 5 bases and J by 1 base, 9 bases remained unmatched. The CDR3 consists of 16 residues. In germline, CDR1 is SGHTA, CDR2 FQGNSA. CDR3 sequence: CASSETGVWGTDTQYF. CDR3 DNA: TGTGCCAGCAGCGAAACAGGGGTGTGGGGCACAGATACGCAGTATTTT.

The CDR3 loop reads CASSPVGQQETQYF. As DNA, the CDR3 is TGTGCCAGCAGTCCGGTGGGGCAGCAAGAGACCCAGTACTTC. The rearrangement joins TRBV2 to TRBJ2-5; weak D call: TRBD1 (5 bases). This CDR3 is 14 amino acids long. V dropped 5 bases and J dropped 2 bases, with 12 bases sitting between them. Germline V gene data show CDR1 as SNHLY and CDR2 as FYNNEI. The full variable domain, in which reference TRBV2 and TRBJ2-5 provide the parts outside the CDR3, is EPEVTQTPSHQVTQMGQEVILRCVPISNHLYFYWYRQILGQKVEFLVSFYNNEISEKSEIFDDQFSVERPDGSNFTLKIRSTKLEDSAMYFCASSPVGQQETQYFGPGTRLLVL.

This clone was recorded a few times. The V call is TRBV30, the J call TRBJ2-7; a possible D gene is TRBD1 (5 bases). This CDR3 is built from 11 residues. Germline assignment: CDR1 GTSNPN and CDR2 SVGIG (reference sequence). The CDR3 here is CACDSSYEQYF. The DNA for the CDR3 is TGTGCTTGTGACAGCTCCTACGAGCAGTACTTC.

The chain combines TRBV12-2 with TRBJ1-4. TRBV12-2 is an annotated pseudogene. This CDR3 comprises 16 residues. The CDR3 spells CASRLAPGGTNEKLFF. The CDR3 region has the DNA TGTGCAAGTCGCTTAGCGCCCGGGGGCACTAATGAAAAACTGTTTTTT.

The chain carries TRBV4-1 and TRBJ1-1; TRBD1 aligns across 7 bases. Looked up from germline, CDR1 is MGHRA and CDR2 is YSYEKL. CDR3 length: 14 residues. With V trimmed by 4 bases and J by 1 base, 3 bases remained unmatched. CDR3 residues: CASSPRQGNTEAFF. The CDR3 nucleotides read TGCGCCAGCAGCCCCCGACAGGGGAACACTGAAGCTTTCTTT.

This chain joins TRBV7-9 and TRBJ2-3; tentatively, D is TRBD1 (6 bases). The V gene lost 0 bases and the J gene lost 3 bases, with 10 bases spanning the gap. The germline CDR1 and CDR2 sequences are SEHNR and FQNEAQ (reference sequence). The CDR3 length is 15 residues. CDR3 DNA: TGTGCCAGCAGCTTAGCGCAGGGACAAACAGATACGCAGTATTTT. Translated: CASSLAQGQTDTQYF.

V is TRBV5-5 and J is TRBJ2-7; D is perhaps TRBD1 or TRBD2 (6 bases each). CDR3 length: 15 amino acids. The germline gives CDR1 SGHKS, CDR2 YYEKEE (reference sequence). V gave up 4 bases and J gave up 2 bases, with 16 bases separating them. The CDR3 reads CASSGVAEGAYEQYF. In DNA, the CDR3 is TGTGCCAGCAGCGGAGTAGCGGAGGGGGCCTACGAGCAGTACTTC.

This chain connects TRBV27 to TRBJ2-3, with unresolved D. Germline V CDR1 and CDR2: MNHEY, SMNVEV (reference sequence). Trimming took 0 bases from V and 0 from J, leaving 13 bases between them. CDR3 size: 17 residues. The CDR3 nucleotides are TGTGCCAGCAGTTTATCGGGCGCCAGCACTAGCACAGATACGCAGTATTTT. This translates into CASSLSGASTSTDTQYF.

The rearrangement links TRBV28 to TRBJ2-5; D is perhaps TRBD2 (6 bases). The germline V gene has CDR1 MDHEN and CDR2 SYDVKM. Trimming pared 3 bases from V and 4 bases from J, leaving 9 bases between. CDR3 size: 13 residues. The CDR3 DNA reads TGTGCCAGCAGTTTTCTCGGGGGAGAGACCCAGTACTTC. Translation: CASSFLGGETQYF.

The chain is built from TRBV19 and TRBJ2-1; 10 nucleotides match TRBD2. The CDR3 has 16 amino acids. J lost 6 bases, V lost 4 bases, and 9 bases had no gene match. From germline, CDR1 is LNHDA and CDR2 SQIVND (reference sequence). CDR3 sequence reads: CASSTTSGRAANEQFF. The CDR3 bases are TGTGCCAGTAGTACCACCAGCGGGAGGGCCGCCAATGAGCAGTTCTTC. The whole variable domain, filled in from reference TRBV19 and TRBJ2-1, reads DGGITQSPKYLFRKEGQNVTLSCEQNLNHDAMYWYRQDPGQGLRLIYYSQIVNDFQKGDIAEGYSVSREKKESFPLTVTSAQKNPTAFYLCASSTTSGRAANEQFFGPGTRLTVL.

CDR3 residues: CASSSSPGATDTQYF. CDR3 coding DNA: TGTGCCAGCAGCTCCTCCCCGGGGGCGACAGATACGCAGTATTTT. The chain uses TRBV5-4 and TRBJ2-3; possibly TRBD1 or TRBD2 for D (6 bases each). Germline V gives CDR1 SGHNT, CDR2 YYREEE (reference sequence). The CDR3 length is 15 residues. The V gene lost 3 bases and the J gene lost 3 bases, with 14 bases spanning the gap.

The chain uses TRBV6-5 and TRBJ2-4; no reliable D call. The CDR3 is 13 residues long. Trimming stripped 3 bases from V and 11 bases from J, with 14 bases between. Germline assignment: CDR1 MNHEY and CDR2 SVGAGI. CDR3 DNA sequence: TGTGCCAGCAGTTATTCCCCCGTCCAGGTTCAGTACTTC. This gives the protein CASSYSPVQVQYF.

The CDR3 here is CASSQPQGGDEPEAFF. The CDR3 nucleotides read TGTGCCAGCAGTCAGCCCCAAGGTGGGGATGAGCCCGAAGCTTTCTTT. The chain carries TRBV2 and TRBJ1-1; D gene ambiguous. CDR3 length: 16 residues. Germline V gene data show CDR1 as SNHLY and CDR2 as FYNNEI. Trimming pared 5 bases from V and 8 bases from J, leaving 24 bases between.

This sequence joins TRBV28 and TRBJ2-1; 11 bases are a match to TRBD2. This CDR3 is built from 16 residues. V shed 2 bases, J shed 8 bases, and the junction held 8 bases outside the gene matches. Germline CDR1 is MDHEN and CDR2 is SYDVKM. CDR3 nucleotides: TGTGCCAGCAGTTTAGGCACTAGCGGGGGACACGATGAGCAGTTCTTC. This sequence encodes CASSLGTSGGHDEQFF.

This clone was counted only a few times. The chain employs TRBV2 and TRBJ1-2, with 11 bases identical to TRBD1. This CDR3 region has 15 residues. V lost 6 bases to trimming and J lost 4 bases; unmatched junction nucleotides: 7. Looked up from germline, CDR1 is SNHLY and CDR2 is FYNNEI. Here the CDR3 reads CASRSPGQGGYGYTF. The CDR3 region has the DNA TGTGCCAGCAGGTCTCCGGGACAGGGGGGCTATGGCTACACCTTC.

Here the CDR3 DNA reads TGTGCCAGCAGTGAAGGACAGGGGCCGGTTAACGAGCAGTACTTC. Protein sequence: CASSEGQGPVNEQYF. The rearrangement uses TRBV6-1 and TRBJ2-7, with 8 bases lining up with TRBD1. Germline V gene sequence: CDR1 MNHNS, CDR2 SASEGT. The CDR3 has 15 amino acids. V trimming: 1 base; J trimming: 5 bases; junction bases outside the gene matches: 7.

CDR3 nucleotide sequence: TGTGCCAGTAGTGTCCAGGGGTTCGGCGAGCAGTACTTC. Amino acids: CASSVQGFGEQYF. The chain carries TRBV19 and TRBJ2-5; D is perhaps TRBD1 (6 bases). Judging by the DNA end, TRBJ2-7 fits better; the J call may be wrong. CDR1 is LNHDA, CDR2 SQIVND, per germline (reference sequence). The CDR3 has 13 amino acids.

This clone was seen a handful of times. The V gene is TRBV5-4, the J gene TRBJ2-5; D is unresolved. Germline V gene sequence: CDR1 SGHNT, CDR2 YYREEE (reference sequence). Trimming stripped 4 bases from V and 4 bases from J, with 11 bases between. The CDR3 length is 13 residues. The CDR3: CASSSRWAETQYF. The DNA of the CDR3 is TGTGCCAGCAGCAGCAGGTGGGCAGAGACCCAGTACTTC.

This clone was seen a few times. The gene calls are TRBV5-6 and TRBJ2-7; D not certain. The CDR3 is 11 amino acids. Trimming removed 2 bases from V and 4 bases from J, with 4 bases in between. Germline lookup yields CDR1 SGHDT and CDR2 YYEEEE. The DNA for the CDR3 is TGTGCCAGCAGCTTCGCGTACGAGCAGTACTTC. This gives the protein CASSFAYEQYF.

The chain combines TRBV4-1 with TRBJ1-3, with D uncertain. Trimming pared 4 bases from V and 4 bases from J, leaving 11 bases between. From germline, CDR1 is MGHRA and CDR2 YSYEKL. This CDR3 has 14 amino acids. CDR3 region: CASSLLAEGNTIYF. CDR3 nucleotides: TGCGCCAGCAGCCTGTTGGCGGAGGGAAACACCATATATTTT.

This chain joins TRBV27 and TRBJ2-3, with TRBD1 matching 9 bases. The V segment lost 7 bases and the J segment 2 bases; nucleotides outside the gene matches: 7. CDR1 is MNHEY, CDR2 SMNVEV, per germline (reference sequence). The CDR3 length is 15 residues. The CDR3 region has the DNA TGTGCCAGCAAACAGGGACAGGGCCACACAGATACGCAGTATTTT. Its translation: CASKQGQGHTDTQYF.

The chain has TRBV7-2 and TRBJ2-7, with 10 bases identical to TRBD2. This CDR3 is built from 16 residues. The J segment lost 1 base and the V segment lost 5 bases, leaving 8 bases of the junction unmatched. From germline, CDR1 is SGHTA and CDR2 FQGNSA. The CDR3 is CASSKTSSGRSYEQYF. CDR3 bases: TGTGCCAGCAGCAAAACATCTAGCGGGAGATCCTACGAGCAGTACTTC.

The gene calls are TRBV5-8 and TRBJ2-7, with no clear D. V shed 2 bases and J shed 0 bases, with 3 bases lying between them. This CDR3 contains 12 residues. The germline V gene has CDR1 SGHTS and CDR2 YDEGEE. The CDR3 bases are TGTGCCAGCAGCTTCTACTCCTACGAGCAGTACTTC. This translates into CASSFYSYEQYF.